A selection of T cell receptor beta chains follows, all from one sample in a study of T cells in Graves' hyperthyroidism and ophthalmopathy. TCRdb itself ran the multiplex PCR reads through MiXCR, one entry per CDR3 protein. The table lists over 400,000 distinct CDR3 sequences, approximately 23% of them singletons, with 45% to 55% in the top ten. Source material: blood. Every receptor here comes from a woman in her 70s with Graves' ophthalmopathy. Each CDR3 is given with its conserved first and last residue. Each record gives: V gene, D gene, clone size, J gene, CDR3 protein, CDR3 DNA. The D gene is left open where the match is weak. Clone size appears in some rows only: once, few, many, or a class for an expanded clone.

v_call: TRBV12-3/TRBV12-4
d_call: -
clone_size: many
j_call: TRBJ1-1
cdr3_aa: CASSLGKMNTEAFF
cdr3_nt: TGTGCCAGCAGCCTGGGGAAGATGAACACTGAAGCTTTCTTT

v_call: TRBV20-1
d_call: TRBD2
clone_size: -
j_call: TRBJ2-7
cdr3_aa: CSATGLAGAYEQYF
cdr3_nt: TGCAGTGCTACGGGACTAGCGGGAGCGTACGAGCAGTACTTC

v_call: TRBV20-1
d_call: TRBD2
clone_size: few
j_call: TRBJ2-3
cdr3_aa: CSVRAPSGNTGTDTQYF
cdr3_nt: TGCAGTGTCCGAGCCCCTAGCGGCAACACGGGGACAGATACGCAGTATTTT

v_call: TRBV29-1
d_call: -
clone_size: many
j_call: TRBJ2-1
cdr3_aa: CSVEDWGGLGANEQFF
cdr3_nt: TGCAGCGTTGAAGATTGGGGCGGGTTGGGGGCCAATGAGCAGTTCTTC

v_call: TRBV2
d_call: TRBD1
clone_size: many
j_call: TRBJ2-7
cdr3_aa: CASRRDRVSSYEQYF
cdr3_nt: TGTGCCAGCAGGAGGGACAGGGTGAGCTCCTACGAGCAGTACTTC

v_call: TRBV2
d_call: -
clone_size: -
j_call: TRBJ1-3
cdr3_aa: CASSERGRTGNTIYF
cdr3_nt: TGTGCCAGCAGTGAAAGGGGCAGGACTGGAAACACCATATATTTT

v_call: TRBV20-1
d_call: TRBD1
clone_size: -
j_call: TRBJ1-6
cdr3_aa: CSASDRGYNSPLHF
cdr3_nt: TGCAGTGCTAGTGACAGGGGGTATAATTCACCCCTCCACTTT

v_call: TRBV10-3
d_call: TRBD2
clone_size: few
j_call: TRBJ2-2
cdr3_aa: CAISGTSGRSTGELFF
cdr3_nt: TGTGCCATCAGTGGGACTAGCGGGAGATCAACCGGGGAGCTGTTTTTT

v_call: TRBV20-1
d_call: TRBD2
clone_size: -
j_call: TRBJ2-7
cdr3_aa: CSARDPGLSYEQYF
cdr3_nt: TGCAGTGCTAGAGATCCGGGACTATCCTACGAGCAGTACTTC

v_call: TRBV20-1
d_call: -
clone_size: -
j_call: TRBJ2-2
cdr3_aa: CSAERLAPGELFF
cdr3_nt: TGCAGTGCCGAACGGCTAGCTCCCGGGGAGCTGTTTTTT

v_call: TRBV6-6
d_call: -
clone_size: -
j_call: TRBJ2-7
cdr3_aa: CASSYSINYERYF
cdr3_nt: TGTGCCAGCAGTTACTCCATAAACTACGAGCGGTACTTC

v_call: TRBV24-1
d_call: TRBD2
clone_size: -
j_call: TRBJ2-3
cdr3_aa: CATSDGTSGRAQDTQYF
cdr3_nt: TGTGCCACCAGTGATGGGACTAGCGGGAGGGCCCAAGATACGCAGTATTTT

v_call: TRBV20-1
d_call: -
clone_size: few
j_call: TRBJ1-4
cdr3_aa: CSASGKSNEKLFF
cdr3_nt: TGCAGTGCGAGCGGGAAAAGTAATGAAAAACTGTTTTTT